This T cell receptor (beta chain) was identified during a study of shared clonotypes between healthy human individuals. Generated by immunoSEQ multiplex PCR, the TCRdb table keeps only in-frame clones and is missing some. Of around 650,000 clones listed, 90% to 97% are singletons. Terminally differentiated effector memory CD45RA+ cells were left out of the naive CD8 fraction, which was CD45RO-negative and positively selected for CCR7. The CDR3 has 15 amino acids. Germline V CDR1 and CDR2: MNHNY, SVGAGI (reference sequence). V shed 0 bases, J shed 3 bases, and the junction held 5 bases outside the gene matches.

The source material was naive CD8+ T cells sorted from blood. The sequence was obtained from a young woman in good health. This sequence joins TRBV6-6 and TRBJ2-7, with TRBD2 matching over 7 bases. The CDR3 is CASSYSSSGFYEQYF. In nucleotides, the CDR3 is TGTGCCAGCAGTTACTCTTCTAGCGGTTTCTACGAGCAGTACTTC.